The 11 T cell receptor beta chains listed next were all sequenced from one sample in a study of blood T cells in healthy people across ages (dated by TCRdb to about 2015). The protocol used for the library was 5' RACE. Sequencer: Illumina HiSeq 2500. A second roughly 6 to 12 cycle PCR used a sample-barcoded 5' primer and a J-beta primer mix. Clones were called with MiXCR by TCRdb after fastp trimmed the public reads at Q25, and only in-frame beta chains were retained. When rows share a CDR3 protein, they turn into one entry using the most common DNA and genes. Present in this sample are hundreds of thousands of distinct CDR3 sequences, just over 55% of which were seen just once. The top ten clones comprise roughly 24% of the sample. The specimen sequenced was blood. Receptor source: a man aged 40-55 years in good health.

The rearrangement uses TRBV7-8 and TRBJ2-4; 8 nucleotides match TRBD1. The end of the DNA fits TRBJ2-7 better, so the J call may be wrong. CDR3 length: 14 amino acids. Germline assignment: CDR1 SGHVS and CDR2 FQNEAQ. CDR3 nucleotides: TGTGCCAGCAGCCCCGGAGGACAGGGAGCCGAGCAGTACTTC. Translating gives CASSPGGQGAEQYF.

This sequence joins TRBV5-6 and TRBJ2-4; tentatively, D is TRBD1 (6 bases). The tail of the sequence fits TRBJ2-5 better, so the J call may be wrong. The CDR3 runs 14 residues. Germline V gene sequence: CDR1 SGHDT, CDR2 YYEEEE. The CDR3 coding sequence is TGTGCCAGCAGCTCCTGGGGACAAAGGGAGACCCAGTACTTC. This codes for CASSSWGQRETQYF.

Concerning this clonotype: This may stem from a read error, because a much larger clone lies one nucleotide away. The CDR3 is CASSSISAQETQYF. In DNA form, the CDR3 reads TGTGCCAGCAGTTCTATTAGCGCCCAAGAGACCCAGTACTTC. The V and J genes are TRBV28 and TRBJ2-5; perhaps TRBD2 as D (5 bases). The CDR3 length is 14 residues. The germline V and J ends were trimmed by 4 bases and 1 base, with 10 bases remaining between them. The germline V gene has CDR1 MDHEN and CDR2 SYDVKM.

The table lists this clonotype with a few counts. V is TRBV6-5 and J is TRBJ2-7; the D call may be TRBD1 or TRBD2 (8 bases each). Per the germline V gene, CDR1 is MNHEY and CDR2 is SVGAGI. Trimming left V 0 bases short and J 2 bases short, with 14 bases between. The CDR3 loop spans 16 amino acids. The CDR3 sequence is CASSYSVAGQAYEQYF. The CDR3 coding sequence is TGTGCCAGCAGTTACTCGGTAGCGGGACAGGCCTACGAGCAGTACTTC.

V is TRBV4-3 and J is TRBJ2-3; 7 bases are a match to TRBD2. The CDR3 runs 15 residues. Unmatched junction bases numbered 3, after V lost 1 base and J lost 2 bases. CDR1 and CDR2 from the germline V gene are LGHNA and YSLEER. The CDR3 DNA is TGCGCCAGCAGCCAAGGGAGCGGGATCACAGATACGCAGTATTTT. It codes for CASSQGSGITDTQYF.

The CDR3 DNA is TGTGCCACCAGTGAATCAGGGACGGAGCAGTACTTC. Translating gives CATSESGTEQYF. The chain links TRBV24-1 to TRBJ2-5; D tentatively reads TRBD1 or TRBD2 (5 bases each). The CDR3 runs 12 residues. V was trimmed by 4 bases and J by 11 bases, leaving 13 bases between them. Per the germline V gene, CDR1 is KGHDR and CDR2 is SFDVKD.

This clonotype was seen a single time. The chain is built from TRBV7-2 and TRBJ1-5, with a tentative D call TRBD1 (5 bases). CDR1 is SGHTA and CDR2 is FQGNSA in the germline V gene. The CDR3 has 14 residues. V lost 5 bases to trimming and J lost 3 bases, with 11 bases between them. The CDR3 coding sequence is TGTGCCAGCAGCCTGGCAGGGTTCAATCAGCCCCAGCATTTT. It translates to CASSLAGFNQPQHF.

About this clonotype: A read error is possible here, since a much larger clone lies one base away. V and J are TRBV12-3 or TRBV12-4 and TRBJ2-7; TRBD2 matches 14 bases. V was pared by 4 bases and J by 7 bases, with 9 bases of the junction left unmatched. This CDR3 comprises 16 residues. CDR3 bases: TGTGCCAGCAGTTCCCGACTAGCGGGGGGGCGGGATGAGCAGTACTTC. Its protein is CASSSRLAGGRDEQYF.

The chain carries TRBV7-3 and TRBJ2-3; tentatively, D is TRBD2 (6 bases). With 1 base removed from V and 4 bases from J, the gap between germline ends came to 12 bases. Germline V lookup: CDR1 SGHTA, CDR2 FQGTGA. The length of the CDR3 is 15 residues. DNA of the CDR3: TGTGCCAGCAGCTTAAGACTAGGCGAGGCAGATACGCAGTATTTT. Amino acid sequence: CASSLRLGEADTQYF.

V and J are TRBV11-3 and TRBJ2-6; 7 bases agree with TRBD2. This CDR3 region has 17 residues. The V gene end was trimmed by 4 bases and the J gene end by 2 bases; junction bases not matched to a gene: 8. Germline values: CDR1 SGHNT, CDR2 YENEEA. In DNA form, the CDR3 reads TGTGCCAGCAGCTCAAAAGCGGGGAAAGCTGGGGCCAACGTCCTGACTTTC. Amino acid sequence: CASSSKAGKAGANVLTF. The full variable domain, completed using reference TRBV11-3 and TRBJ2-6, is EAGVVQSPRYKIIEKKQPVAFWCNPISGHNTLYWYLQNLGQGPELLIRYENEEAVDDSQLPKDRFSAERLKGVDSTLKIQPAELGDSAVYLCASSSKAGKAGANVLTFGAGSRLTVL.

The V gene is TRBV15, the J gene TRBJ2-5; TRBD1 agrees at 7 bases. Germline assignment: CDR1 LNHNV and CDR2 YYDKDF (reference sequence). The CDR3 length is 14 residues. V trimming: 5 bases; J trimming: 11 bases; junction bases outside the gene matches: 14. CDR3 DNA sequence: TGTGCCACCAGCGTCCCCGGGACAGCGAGGGAGCAGTACTTC. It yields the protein CATSVPGTAREQYF.